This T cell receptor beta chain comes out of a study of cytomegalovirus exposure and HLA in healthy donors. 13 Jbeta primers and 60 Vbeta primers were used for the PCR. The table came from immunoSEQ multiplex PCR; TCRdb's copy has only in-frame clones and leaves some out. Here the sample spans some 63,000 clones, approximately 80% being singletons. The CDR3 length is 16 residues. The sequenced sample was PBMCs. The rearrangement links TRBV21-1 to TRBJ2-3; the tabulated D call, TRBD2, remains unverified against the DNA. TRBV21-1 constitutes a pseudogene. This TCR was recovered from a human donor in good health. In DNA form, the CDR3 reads TGTGCCAGCAGCAAACGTTTCCTAGCCGACACAGATACGCAGTATTTT. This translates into CASSKRFLADTDTQYF.